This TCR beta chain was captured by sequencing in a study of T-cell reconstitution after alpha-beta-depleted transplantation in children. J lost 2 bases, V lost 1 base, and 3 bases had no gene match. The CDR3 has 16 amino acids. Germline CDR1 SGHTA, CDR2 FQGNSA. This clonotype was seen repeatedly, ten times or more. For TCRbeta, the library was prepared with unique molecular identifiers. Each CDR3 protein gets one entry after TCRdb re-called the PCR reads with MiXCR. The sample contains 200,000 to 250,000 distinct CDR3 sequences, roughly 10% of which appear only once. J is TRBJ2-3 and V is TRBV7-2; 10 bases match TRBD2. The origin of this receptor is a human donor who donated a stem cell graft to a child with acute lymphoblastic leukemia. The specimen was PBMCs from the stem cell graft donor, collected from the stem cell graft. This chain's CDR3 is CASSLVLAGLTDTQYF. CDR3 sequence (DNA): TGTGCCAGCAGCTTAGTACTAGCGGGACTCACAGATACGCAGTATTTT.